This T cell receptor beta chain originates from a study of blood T cell repertoires in COVID-19. The wider study: COVID-19 samples, acute and convalescent, were from the United States, Italy and Spain. Nucleic acid was either cDNA or gDNA, and it came from T cells, B-cell-depleted T cells, or PBMCs.

Authors' analysis steps: Amplification of reference gene primers provided the estimated nucleated cell counts. Method: immunoSEQ multiplex PCR; TCRdb's copy keeps in-frame clones and lacks some. Clone size and the V and J calls come from that table; the DNA yielded D and trimming. The sample includes hundreds of thousands of clones, about 85% seen only once; the top ten take 3.5% to 4%. Remarks on this clone: This could be a read error, since a much larger clone is one nucleotide away. Other DNA sequences of this sample code for an identical CDR3.

Deletions cut 4 bases from V and 1 base from J, with 11 bases between. Germline V CDR1 and CDR2: LGHDT, YNNKEL (reference sequence). CDR3 length: 14 residues. This rearrangement joins TRBV3-1 (or the pseudogene TRBV3-2) to TRBJ2-7, with a possible D match to TRBD1 (6 bases). This TCR derives from a woman under 30 with acute or convalescent COVID-19. The sequenced material came from peripheral blood. DNA for the CDR3: TGTGCCAGCAGCCCCCGGGACACATCCTACGAGCAGTACTTC. This encodes CASSPRDTSYEQYF.